These T cell receptor beta chains were read from a single sample in a study of regulatory T cells in long-lasting Graves disease. A single record per CDR3 protein comes from TCRdb applying MiXCR to the multiplex PCR reads. Of a few hundred thousand distinct CDR3 sequences listed, 10% to 15% are singletons. These data are also associated with another study on T cells in Graves' hyperthyroidism and ophthalmopathy.

The specimen comprised peripheral blood mononuclear cells (PBMCs), sampled at new diagnosis, from a patient treated with antithyroid drugs. These receptors came from a young woman with Graves disease. CDR3s include the opening cysteine and the closing phenylalanine or tryptophan. A D gene is named only where the DNA matches it firmly. Clone size is not always given. Where it is, it says once, few, many or a class for expanded clones.

V gene: TRBV13; J gene: TRBJ2-1; D gene: TRBD2; clone size: many; CDR3 protein: CASSILAGVEQFF; CDR3 DNA: TGTGCCAGCAGCATCCTAGCGGGAGTTGAGCAGTTCTTC
V gene: TRBV6-1; J gene: TRBJ2-4; D gene: -; clone size: many; CDR3 protein: CASRESGVIAKNIQYF; CDR3 DNA: TGTGCCAGCAGGGAATCAGGGGTAATAGCCAAAAACATTCAGTACTTC
V gene: TRBV19; J gene: TRBJ1-1; D gene: -; clone size: many; CDR3 protein: CASSIGRTLNTEAFF; CDR3 DNA: TGTGCCAGTAGTATAGGTAGGACACTGAACACTGAAGCTTTCTTT
V gene: TRBV20-1; J gene: TRBJ2-3; D gene: TRBD2; clone size: many; CDR3 protein: CSAREVAGATDTQYF; CDR3 DNA: TGCAGTGCTAGAGAAGTAGCGGGAGCAACAGATACGCAGTATTTT
V gene: TRBV3-1; J gene: TRBJ2-5; D gene: -; clone size: -; CDR3 protein: CASSRPVSQVYPHQETQYF; CDR3 DNA: TGTGCCAGCAGCCGCCCTGTAAGTCAGGTATATCCCCATCAAGAGACCCAGTACTTC
V gene: TRBV25-1; J gene: TRBJ1-2; D gene: -; clone size: few; CDR3 protein: CAPKGGNYYGYTF; CDR3 DNA: TGTGCCCCCAAGGGGGGTAACTACTATGGCTACACCTTC
V gene: TRBV18; J gene: TRBJ2-3; D gene: -; clone size: many; CDR3 protein: CASSSRQPDTQYF; CDR3 DNA: TGTGCCAGCTCATCTAGACAGCCAGATACGCAGTATTTT
V gene: TRBV28; J gene: TRBJ2-5; D gene: TRBD2; clone size: many; CDR3 protein: CASSPRTSGALQETQYF; CDR3 DNA: TGTGCCAGCAGTCCCCGGACTAGCGGGGCCCTCCAAGAGACCCAGTACTTC
V gene: TRBV28; J gene: TRBJ2-1; D gene: -; clone size: many; CDR3 protein: CASSLTGPREQFF; CDR3 DNA: TGTGCCAGCAGTTTGACCGGACCCCGTGAGCAGTTCTTC
V gene: TRBV5-1; J gene: TRBJ2-5; D gene: -; clone size: many; CDR3 protein: CASSLVAGRRQETQYF; CDR3 DNA: TGCGCCAGCAGCTTGGTGGCGGGAAGACGCCAAGAGACCCAGTACTTC
V gene: TRBV7-2; J gene: TRBJ2-1; D gene: TRBD2; clone size: many; CDR3 protein: CASSLSPGTSGSSYNEQFF; CDR3 DNA: TGTGCCAGCAGCTTAAGTCCCGGGACTAGCGGGAGCTCCTACAATGAGCAGTTCTTC
V gene: TRBV24-1; J gene: TRBJ2-3; D gene: -; clone size: many; CDR3 protein: CATSDSVTDTQYF; CDR3 DNA: TGTGCCACCAGTGATAGCGTCACAGATACGCAGTATTTT
V gene: TRBV7-9; J gene: TRBJ2-2; D gene: -; clone size: -; CDR3 protein: CASTPTGFFTGELFF; CDR3 DNA: TGTGCCAGCACCCCCACAGGGTTTTTCACCGGGGAGCTGTTTTTT
V gene: TRBV6-2/TRBV6-3; J gene: TRBJ2-5; D gene: -; clone size: many; CDR3 protein: CASSDQVPGGHETQYF; CDR3 DNA: TGTGCCAGCAGCGACCAGGTCCCCGGGGGCCATGAGACCCAGTACTTC
V gene: TRBV6-2/TRBV6-3; J gene: TRBJ2-5; D gene: -; clone size: many; CDR3 protein: CASSFTREETQYF; CDR3 DNA: TGTGCCAGCAGCTTCACCCGGGAGGAGACCCAGTACTTC
V gene: TRBV6-4; J gene: TRBJ1-2; D gene: -; clone size: -; CDR3 protein: CASSVRSGLSNYGYTF; CDR3 DNA: TGTGCCAGCAGTGTGAGGTCGGGGCTGTCAAACTATGGCTACACCTTC
V gene: TRBV7-2; J gene: TRBJ1-2; D gene: -; clone size: many; CDR3 protein: CASSLDTRYGYTF; CDR3 DNA: TGTGCCAGCAGCTTAGACACCAGATATGGCTACACCTTC
V gene: TRBV10-1; J gene: TRBJ2-1; D gene: -; clone size: many; CDR3 protein: CASSGGFYNEQFF; CDR3 DNA: TGCGCCAGCAGTGGGGGATTCTACAATGAGCAGTTCTTC
V gene: TRBV6-5; J gene: TRBJ2-1; D gene: -; clone size: -; CDR3 protein: CASSYSGLGYNEQFF; CDR3 DNA: TGTGCCAGCAGTTACTCAGGGTTGGGATACAATGAGCAGTTCTTC
V gene: TRBV7-9; J gene: TRBJ2-7; D gene: -; clone size: many; CDR3 protein: CASSLALTGNEQYF; CDR3 DNA: TGTGCCAGCAGCTTAGCGCTCACAGGGAACGAGCAGTACTTC
V gene: TRBV24-1; J gene: TRBJ2-2; D gene: TRBD1; clone size: -; CDR3 protein: CATSDSRTGWNTGELFF; CDR3 DNA: TGTGCCACCAGTGATTCAAGGACAGGGTGGAACACCGGGGAGCTGTTTTTT
V gene: TRBV3-1; J gene: TRBJ2-6; D gene: -; clone size: many; CDR3 protein: CASRRGNGANVLTF; CDR3 DNA: TGTGCCAGTAGAAGGGGGAATGGGGCCAACGTCCTGACTTTC
V gene: TRBV3-1; J gene: TRBJ1-1; D gene: -; clone size: many; CDR3 protein: CASSPPHVGQDTEAFF; CDR3 DNA: TGTGCCAGCAGCCCGCCCCATGTAGGGCAGGACACTGAAGCTTTCTTT
V gene: TRBV18; J gene: TRBJ2-3; D gene: -; clone size: many; CDR3 protein: CASSLHGGDTQYF; CDR3 DNA: TGTGCCAGCTCACTCCACGGAGGAGATACGCAGTATTTT
V gene: TRBV6-2/TRBV6-3; J gene: TRBJ1-1; D gene: -; clone size: many; CDR3 protein: CASRHGQSVQKTWDTEAFF; CDR3 DNA: TGTGCCAGCAGACACGGACAGTCGGTCCAGAAGACTTGGGACACTGAAGCTTTCTTT
V gene: TRBV20-1; J gene: TRBJ2-1; D gene: TRBD2; clone size: -; CDR3 protein: CSARPSGGAYNEQFF; CDR3 DNA: TGCAGTGCTAGACCTAGCGGGGGGGCCTACAATGAGCAGTTCTTC
V gene: TRBV11-2; J gene: TRBJ2-7; D gene: -; clone size: many; CDR3 protein: CASSPRENEQYF; CDR3 DNA: TGTGCCAGCAGCCCCCGGGAGAACGAGCAGTACTTC
V gene: TRBV6-2/TRBV6-3; J gene: TRBJ1-1; D gene: -; clone size: few; CDR3 protein: CASSDSRSSEAFF; CDR3 DNA: TGTGCCAGCAGTGACTCAAGGTCCTCTGAAGCTTTCTTT
V gene: TRBV5-5; J gene: TRBJ1-2; D gene: TRBD1; clone size: many; CDR3 protein: CASSLGGTAVPYTF; CDR3 DNA: TGTGCCAGCAGCTTGGGGGGGACAGCCGTTCCCTACACCTTC
V gene: TRBV2; J gene: TRBJ2-1; D gene: -; clone size: many; CDR3 protein: CASRGGPEQFF; CDR3 DNA: TGTGCCAGCAGGGGAGGACCGGAGCAGTTCTTC
V gene: TRBV6-1; J gene: TRBJ2-3; D gene: -; clone size: many; CDR3 protein: CASTGGPGAADTDTQYF; CDR3 DNA: TGTGCCAGCACCGGCGGGCCAGGGGCAGCGGACACAGATACGCAGTATTTT
V gene: TRBV28; J gene: TRBJ2-1; D gene: TRBD2; clone size: many; CDR3 protein: CASTTRGLAAYNEQFF; CDR3 DNA: TGTGCCAGCACGACGAGGGGACTAGCGGCCTACAATGAGCAGTTCTTC
V gene: TRBV20-1; J gene: TRBJ2-4; D gene: TRBD1; clone size: many; CDR3 protein: CSASNRGYIQYF; CDR3 DNA: TGCAGTGCCAGCAACAGGGGATACATTCAGTACTTC
V gene: TRBV5-1; J gene: TRBJ2-5; D gene: -; clone size: many; CDR3 protein: CASSLVGSVETQYF; CDR3 DNA: TGCGCCAGCAGCTTGGTTGGGAGTGTGGAGACCCAGTACTTC
V gene: TRBV3-1; J gene: TRBJ2-2; D gene: -; clone size: -; CDR3 protein: CASSQDRELFF; CDR3 DNA: TGTGCCAGCAGCCAAGACAGGGAGCTGTTTTTT
V gene: TRBV28; J gene: TRBJ2-1; D gene: -; clone size: few; CDR3 protein: CASSFKPPSYNEQFF; CDR3 DNA: TGTGCCAGCAGTTTTAAACCTCCCTCCTACAATGAGCAGTTCTTC
V gene: TRBV14; J gene: TRBJ1-1; D gene: -; clone size: few; CDR3 protein: CASSLVGPEAFF; CDR3 DNA: TGTGCCAGCAGCCTGGTGGGCCCCGAAGCTTTCTTT
V gene: TRBV30; J gene: TRBJ1-4; D gene: TRBD1; clone size: -; CDR3 protein: CAWSSGTGQIFREKLFF; CDR3 DNA: TGTGCCTGGAGTTCCGGGACAGGGCAAATTTTTCGGGAAAAACTGTTTTTT
V gene: TRBV6-2/TRBV6-3; J gene: TRBJ2-3; D gene: -; clone size: many; CDR3 protein: CASILRPGYAQYF; CDR3 DNA: TGTGCCAGCATCCTACGGCCCGGATACGCGCAGTATTTT
V gene: TRBV20-1; J gene: TRBJ2-1; D gene: TRBD1; clone size: few; CDR3 protein: CSARDFTGGQFF; CDR3 DNA: TGCAGTGCTAGAGATTTTACAGGGGGGCAGTTCTTC
V gene: TRBV19; J gene: TRBJ1-5; D gene: -; clone size: many; CDR3 protein: CASSQDRYSNQPQHF; CDR3 DNA: TGTGCCAGTAGCCAGGACCGCTATAGCAATCAGCCCCAGCATTTT
V gene: TRBV29-1; J gene: TRBJ2-7; D gene: TRBD2; clone size: many; CDR3 protein: CSVDLSGSYEQYF; CDR3 DNA: TGCAGCGTTGATTTAAGCGGGAGTTACGAGCAGTACTTC